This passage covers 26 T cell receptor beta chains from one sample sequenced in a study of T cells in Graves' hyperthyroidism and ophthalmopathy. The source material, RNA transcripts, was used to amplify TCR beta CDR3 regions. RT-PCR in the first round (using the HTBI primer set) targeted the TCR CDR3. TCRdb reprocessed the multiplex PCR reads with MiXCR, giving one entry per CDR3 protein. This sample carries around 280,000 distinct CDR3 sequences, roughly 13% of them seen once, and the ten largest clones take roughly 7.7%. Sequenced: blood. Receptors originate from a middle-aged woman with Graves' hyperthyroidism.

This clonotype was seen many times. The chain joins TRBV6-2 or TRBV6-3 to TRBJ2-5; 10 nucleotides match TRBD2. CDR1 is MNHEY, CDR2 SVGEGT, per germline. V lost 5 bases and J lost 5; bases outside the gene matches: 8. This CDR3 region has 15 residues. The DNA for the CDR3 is TGTGCCAGCAGTAGATCAGCGGGAGGGCCGGAGACCCAGTACTTC. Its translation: CASSRSAGGPETQYF.

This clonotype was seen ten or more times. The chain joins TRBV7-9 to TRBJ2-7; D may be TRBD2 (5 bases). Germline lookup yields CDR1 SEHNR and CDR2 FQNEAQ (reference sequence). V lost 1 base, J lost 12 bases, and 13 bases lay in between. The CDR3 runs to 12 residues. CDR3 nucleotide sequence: TGTGCCAGCAGCTTAGATGGACTCCGAGCGTACTTC. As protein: CASSLDGLRAYF.

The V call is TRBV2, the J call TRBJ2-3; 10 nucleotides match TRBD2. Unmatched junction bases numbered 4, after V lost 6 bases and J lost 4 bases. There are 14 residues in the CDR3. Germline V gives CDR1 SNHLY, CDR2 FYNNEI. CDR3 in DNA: TGTGCCAGCAGGCAGGGACTAGCGCCAGATACGCAGTATTTT. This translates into CASRQGLAPDTQYF.

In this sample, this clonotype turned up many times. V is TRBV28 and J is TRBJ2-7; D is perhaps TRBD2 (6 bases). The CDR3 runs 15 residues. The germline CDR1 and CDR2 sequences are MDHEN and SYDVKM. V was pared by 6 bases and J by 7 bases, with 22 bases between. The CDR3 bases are TGTGCCAGCAGAACCGCCCAGGGAGGTTTAAGTGAGCAGTACTTC. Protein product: CASRTAQGGLSEQYF. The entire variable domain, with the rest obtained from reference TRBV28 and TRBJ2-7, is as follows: DVKVTQSSRYLVKRTGEKVFLECVQDMDHENMFWYRQDPGLGLRLIYFSYDVKMKEKGDIPEGYSVSREKKERFSLILESASTNQTSMYLCASRTAQGGLSEQYFGPGTRLTVT.

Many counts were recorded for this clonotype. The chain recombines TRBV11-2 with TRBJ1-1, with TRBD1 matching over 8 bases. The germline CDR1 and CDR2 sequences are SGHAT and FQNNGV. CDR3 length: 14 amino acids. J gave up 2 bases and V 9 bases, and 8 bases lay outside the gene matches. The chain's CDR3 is CASRTGWFNTEAFF. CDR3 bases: TGTGCCAGTAGGACAGGGTGGTTTAACACTGAAGCTTTCTTT.

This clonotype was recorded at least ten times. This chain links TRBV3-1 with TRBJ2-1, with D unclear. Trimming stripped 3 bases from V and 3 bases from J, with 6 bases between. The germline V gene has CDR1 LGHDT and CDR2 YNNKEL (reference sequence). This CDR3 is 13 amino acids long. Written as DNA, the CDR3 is TGTGCCAGCAGCCAGGGCTACTACAATGAGCAGTTCTTC. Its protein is CASSQGYYNEQFF.

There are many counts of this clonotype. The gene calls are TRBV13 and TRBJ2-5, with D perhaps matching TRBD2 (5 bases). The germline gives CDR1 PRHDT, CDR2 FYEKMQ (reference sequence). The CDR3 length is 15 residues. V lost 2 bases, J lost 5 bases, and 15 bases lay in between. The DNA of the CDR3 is TGTGCCAGCAGCTTATCCCGGTACGGGGAGGAGACCCAGTACTTC. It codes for CASSLSRYGEETQYF.

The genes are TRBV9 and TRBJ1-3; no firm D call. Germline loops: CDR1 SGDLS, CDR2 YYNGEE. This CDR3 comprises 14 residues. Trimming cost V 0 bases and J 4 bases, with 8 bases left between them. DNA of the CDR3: TGTGCCAGCAGCGTAGACCCTGGGGGAAACACCATATATTTT. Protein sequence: CASSVDPGGNTIYF.

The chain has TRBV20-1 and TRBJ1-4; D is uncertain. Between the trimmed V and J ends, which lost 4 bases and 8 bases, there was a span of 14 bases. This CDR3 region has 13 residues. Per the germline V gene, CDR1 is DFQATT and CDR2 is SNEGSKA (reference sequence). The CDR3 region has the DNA TGCAGTGCTAACGACGGTAACCTAGAAAAACTGTTTTTT. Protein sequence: CSANDGNLEKLFF.

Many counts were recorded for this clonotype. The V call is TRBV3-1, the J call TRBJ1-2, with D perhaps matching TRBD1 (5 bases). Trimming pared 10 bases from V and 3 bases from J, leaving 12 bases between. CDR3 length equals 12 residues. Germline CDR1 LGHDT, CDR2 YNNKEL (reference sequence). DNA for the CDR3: TGTGCCACCTCGAGGGGATACTATGGCTACACCTTC. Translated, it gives CATSRGYYGYTF.

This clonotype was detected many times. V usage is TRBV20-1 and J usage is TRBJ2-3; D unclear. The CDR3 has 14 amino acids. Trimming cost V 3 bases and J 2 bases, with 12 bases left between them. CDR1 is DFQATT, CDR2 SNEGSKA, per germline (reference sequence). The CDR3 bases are TGCAGTGCTAGTACGCGGCTACCCACAGATACGCAGTATTTT. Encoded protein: CSASTRLPTDTQYF.

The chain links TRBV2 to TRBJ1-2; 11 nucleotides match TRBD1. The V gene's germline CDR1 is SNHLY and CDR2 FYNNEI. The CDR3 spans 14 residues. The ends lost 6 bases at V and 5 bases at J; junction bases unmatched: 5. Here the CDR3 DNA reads TGTGCCAGCAGAACCGGGACAGGGGGATATGGCTACACCTTC. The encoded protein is CASRTGTGGYGYTF.

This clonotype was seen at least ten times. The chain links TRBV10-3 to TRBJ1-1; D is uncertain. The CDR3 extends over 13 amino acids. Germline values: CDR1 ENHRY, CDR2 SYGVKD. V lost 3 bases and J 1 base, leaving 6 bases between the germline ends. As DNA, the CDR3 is TGTGCCATCAGTGAAATGGCGAACACTGAAGCTTTCTTT. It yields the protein CAISEMANTEAFF.

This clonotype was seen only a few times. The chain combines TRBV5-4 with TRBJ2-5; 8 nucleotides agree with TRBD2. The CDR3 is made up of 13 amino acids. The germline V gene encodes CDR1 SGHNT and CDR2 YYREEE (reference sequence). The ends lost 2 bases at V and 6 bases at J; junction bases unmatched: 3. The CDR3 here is CASSFREGQTQYF. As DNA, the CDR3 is TGTGCCAGCAGCTTTCGGGAGGGCCAGACCCAGTACTTC.

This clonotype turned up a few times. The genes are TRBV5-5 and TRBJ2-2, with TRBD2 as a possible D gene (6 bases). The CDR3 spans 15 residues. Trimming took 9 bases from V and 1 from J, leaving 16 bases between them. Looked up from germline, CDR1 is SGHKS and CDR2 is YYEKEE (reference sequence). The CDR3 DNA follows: TGTGCCACCCTGCCCGGCGGGAAGAACACCGGGGAGCTGTTTTTT. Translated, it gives CATLPGGKNTGELFF.

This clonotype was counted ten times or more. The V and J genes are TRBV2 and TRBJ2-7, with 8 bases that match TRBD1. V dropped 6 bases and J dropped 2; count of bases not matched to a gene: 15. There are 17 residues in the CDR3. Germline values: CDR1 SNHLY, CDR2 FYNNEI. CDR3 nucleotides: TGTGCCAGCAGGAAGGGAACAGGGGGACGTTGGACCTACGAGCAGTACTTC. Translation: CASRKGTGGRWTYEQYF.

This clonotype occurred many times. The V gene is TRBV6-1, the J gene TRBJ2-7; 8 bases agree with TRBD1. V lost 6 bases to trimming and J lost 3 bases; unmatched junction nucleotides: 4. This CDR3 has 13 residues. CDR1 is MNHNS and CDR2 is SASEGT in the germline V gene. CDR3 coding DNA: TGTGCCAGCAGGACCGGGACAGGCTACGAGCAGTACTTC. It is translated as CASRTGTGYEQYF.

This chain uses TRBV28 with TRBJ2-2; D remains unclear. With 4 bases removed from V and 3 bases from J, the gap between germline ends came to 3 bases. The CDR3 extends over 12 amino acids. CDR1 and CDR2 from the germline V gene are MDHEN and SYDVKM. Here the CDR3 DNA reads TGTGCCAGCAGTTGGGACACCGGGGAGCTGTTTTTT. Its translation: CASSWDTGELFF.

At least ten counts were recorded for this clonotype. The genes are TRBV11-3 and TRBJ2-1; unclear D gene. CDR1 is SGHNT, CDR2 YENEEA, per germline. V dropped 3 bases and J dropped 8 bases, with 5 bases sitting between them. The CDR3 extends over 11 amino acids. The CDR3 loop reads CASSFVDEQFF. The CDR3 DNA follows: TGTGCCAGCAGCTTTGTCGATGAGCAGTTCTTC.

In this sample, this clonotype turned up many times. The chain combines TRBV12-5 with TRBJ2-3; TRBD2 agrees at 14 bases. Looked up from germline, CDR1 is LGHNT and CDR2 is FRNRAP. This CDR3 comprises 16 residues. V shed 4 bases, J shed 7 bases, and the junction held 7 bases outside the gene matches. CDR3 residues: CASGSRLAGGPNTQYF. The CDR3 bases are TGTGCTAGTGGTTCCAGACTAGCGGGAGGGCCAAATACGCAGTATTTT.

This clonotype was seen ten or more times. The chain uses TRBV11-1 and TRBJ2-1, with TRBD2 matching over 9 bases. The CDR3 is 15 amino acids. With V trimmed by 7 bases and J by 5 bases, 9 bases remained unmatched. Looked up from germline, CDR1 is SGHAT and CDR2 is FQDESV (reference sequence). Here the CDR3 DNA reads TGTGCCAGCACAACGACTTTAGCGGGAGACAATGAGCAGTTCTTC. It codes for CASTTTLAGDNEQFF.

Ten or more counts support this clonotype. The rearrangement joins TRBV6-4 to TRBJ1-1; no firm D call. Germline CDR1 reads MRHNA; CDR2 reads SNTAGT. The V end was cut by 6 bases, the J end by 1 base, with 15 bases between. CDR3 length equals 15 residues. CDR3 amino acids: CASRKTGLENTEAFF. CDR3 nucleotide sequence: TGTGCCAGCAGAAAAACCGGGCTGGAGAACACTGAAGCTTTCTTT.

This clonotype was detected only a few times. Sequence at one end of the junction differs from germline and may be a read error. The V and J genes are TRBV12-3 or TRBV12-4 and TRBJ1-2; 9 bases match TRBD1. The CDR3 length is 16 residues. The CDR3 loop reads CASNLGQGQINYGYTF. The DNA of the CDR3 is TGTGCCAGCAATTTAGGACAGGGGCAAATAAACTATGGCTACACCTTC.

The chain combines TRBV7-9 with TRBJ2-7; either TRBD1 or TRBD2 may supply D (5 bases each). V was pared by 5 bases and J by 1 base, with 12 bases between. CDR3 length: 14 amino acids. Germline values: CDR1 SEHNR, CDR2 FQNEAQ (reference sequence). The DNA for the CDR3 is TGTGCCAGCAGCCCCTGGTGGGGGTCCTACGAGCAGTACTTC. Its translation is CASSPWWGSYEQYF.

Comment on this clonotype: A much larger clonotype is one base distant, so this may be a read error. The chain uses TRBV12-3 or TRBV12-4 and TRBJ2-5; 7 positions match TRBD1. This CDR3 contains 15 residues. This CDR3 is CASSLDRDSKDTQYF. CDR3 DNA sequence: TGTGCCAGCAGCCTAGATAGGGACAGCAAAGATACCCAGTACTTC.

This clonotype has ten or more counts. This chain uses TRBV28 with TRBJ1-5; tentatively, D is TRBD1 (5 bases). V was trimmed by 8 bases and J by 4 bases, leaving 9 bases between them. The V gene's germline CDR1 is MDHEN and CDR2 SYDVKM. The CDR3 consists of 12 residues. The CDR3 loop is CASGDLNQPQHF. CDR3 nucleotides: TGTGCCAGCGGGGACCTAAATCAGCCCCAGCATTTT.